These T cell receptor beta chains were read from a single sample in a study of human CD8 memory T cell subsets. TCRdb reanalyzed the 5' RACE reads and collapses them to one entry per CDR3 protein, without DNA. The table counts about 3,900 distinct CDR3 sequences; 31% lies in the top ten. The specimen was CD8+ T cells from PBMCs. The origin of the receptors is a human donor in good health. Both conserved end residues are part of each CDR3. Size tells how often a clone was seen (once, few, many) or the class of an expanded clone, and some rows leave it out.

V	size	J	CDR3
TRBV6-4	medium-sized	TRBJ2-2	CASSDRDTGELFF
TRBV20-1	-	TRBJ2-7	CSARGTSDYEQYF
TRBV5-6	-	TRBJ2-7	CASSLGLGEDEQYF
TRBV4-2	medium-sized	TRBJ2-1	CASSLRGDEQFF
TRBV2	-	TRBJ2-7	CASSELTGVLFDEQYF
TRBV5-4	-	TRBJ1-2	CASSLPFDRVYGYTF
TRBV4-3	-	TRBJ2-6	CASSQRIGKEVSAGANVLTF
TRBV4-3	medium-sized	TRBJ2-2	CASSHGQGYTGELFF
TRBV19	-	TRBJ2-7	CASNLAGGFGEQYF
TRBV20-1	-	TRBJ2-7	CSARGQGEVDEQYF
TRBV7-9	-	TRBJ2-1	CASSLTSSYNEQFF
TRBV15	-	TRBJ2-7	CATSREGRDSYEQYF
TRBV3-1	-	TRBJ2-1	CASSHPGTSGVEPYNEQFF
TRBV6-5	-	TRBJ2-1	CASSYTGLSGGNEQFF
TRBV20-1	-	TRBJ1-3	CSASAGTGIHSGNTIYF
TRBV10-3	-	TRBJ2-4	CAISESRTVLAKNIQYF
TRBV7-2	-	TRBJ1-5	CASSTSTGLNGNQPQHF
TRBV6-2/TRBV6-3	-	TRBJ1-2	CASSYGEDRAGGYTF
TRBV7-9	-	TRBJ2-5	CASSFGTGGKETQYF
TRBV7-9	-	TRBJ2-1	CASSFPPLSSGKSNEQFF
TRBV10-1	medium-sized	TRBJ1-1	CASSVGDRRLLFILNTEAFF
TRBV20-1	medium-sized	TRBJ2-2	CSVIQGGDTGELFF
TRBV4-3	-	TRBJ1-2	CASSQEGSYGYTF
TRBV20-1	-	TRBJ1-1	CSAQSGDRNTEAFF
TRBV4-1	medium-sized	TRBJ1-2	CASSQDRGSADTF
TRBV2	medium-sized	TRBJ2-1	CARQGGGDNEQFF
TRBV5-1	-	TRBJ1-1	CASGKRQGGTEAFF
TRBV18	-	TRBJ1-1	CASSPTPGQVNTEAFF
TRBV20-1	-	TRBJ1-5	CSARDVDREAQPQHF
TRBV28	medium-sized	TRBJ2-2	CASSLTSENTGELFF
TRBV20-1	-	TRBJ1-2	CSAKLWEVDGYTF
TRBV11-2	-	TRBJ1-1	CASSSGRVTEAFF
TRBV6-4	-	TRBJ2-1	CASSVGGQDWSEQFF
TRBV9	medium-sized	TRBJ2-1	CASSVDKREEQFF
TRBV7-2	-	TRBJ2-3	CASSLTFRVSTDTQYF
TRBV20-1	-	TRBJ2-1	CSARDLQGASYNEQFF
TRBV10-1	-	TRBJ2-2	CASSESWGTGELFF
TRBV28	medium-sized	TRBJ2-3	CASSTSGGANTDTQYF
TRBV4-1	-	TRBJ1-1	CASSQVRTGEAEAFF